Shown below are 8 T cell receptor beta chains from a single sample sequenced in a study of vaccination effects on CD4 cells after COVID-19. Sequencing followed a ViraFEST assay step that expanded antigen-specific CD4+ T cells with viral peptide pools. Culture proceeded for 10 days, and CD4+ T cells were then isolated. A positive SARS-CoV-2 PCR test fell between March and December 2020. These receptors have no known antigen. Some clones are missing from TCRdb's copy, which holds only in-frame ones; the method was immunoSEQ multiplex PCR. The sample lists 42,000 or so clones, around 72% occurring once. The sample in question was CD4+ T cells from PBMCs cultured with a peptide pool, obtained before COVID-19 vaccination. The receptor source for this set is a human donor who had a prior SARS-CoV-2 infection.

V is TRBV9 and J is TRBJ2-7; TRBD2 aligns across 16 bases. J gave up 3 bases and V 3 bases, and 3 bases lay outside the gene matches. CDR3 length: 16 amino acids. Per the germline V gene, CDR1 is SGDLS and CDR2 is YYNGEE. This CDR3 is CASSGGLAGGLYEQYF. The DNA for the CDR3 is TGTGCCAGCAGCGGGGGACTAGCGGGGGGGCTCTACGAGCAGTACTTC. The entire variable domain, with the rest obtained from reference TRBV9 and TRBJ2-7, is as follows: DSGVTQTPKHLITATGQRVTLRCSPRSGDLSVYWYQQSLDQGLQFLIQYYNGEERAKGNILERFSAQQFPDLHSELNLSSLELGDSALYFCASSGGLAGGLYEQYFGPGTRLTVT.

CDR3 sequence (DNA): TGCAGTGCTAGTATCCGGACAGGGATTGAAAAACTGTTTTTT. It yields the protein CSASIRTGIEKLFF. The gene calls are TRBV20-1 and TRBJ1-4; 8 bases line up with TRBD1. Germline V gene data show CDR1 as DFQATT and CDR2 as SNEGSKA (reference sequence). V gave up 3 bases and J gave up 7 bases; unmatched junction bases: 7. The CDR3 runs to 14 residues.

This clone appeared once. The V gene is TRBV5-4, the J gene TRBJ1-1; a weak D match, TRBD1 (5 bases). The CDR3 contains 18 residues. CDR1 and CDR2 from the germline V gene are SGHNT and YYREEE (reference sequence). V was trimmed by 0 bases and J by 4 bases, leaving 22 bases between them. CDR3 sequence (DNA): TGTGCCAGCAGCTTGGACCCCTTAGGTGGTTTAAGGGGCACTGAAGCTTTCTTT. The encoded protein is CASSLDPLGGLRGTEAFF.

The rearrangement joins TRBV5-4 to TRBJ1-2; perhaps TRBD1 as D (6 bases). Looked up from germline, CDR1 is SGHNT and CDR2 is YYREEE (reference sequence). The V end lost 3 bases, the J end lost 0 bases, and 12 bases lay between the germline ends. The CDR3 length is 15 residues. The CDR3 loop is CASSSRTVSNYGYTF. The DNA for the CDR3 is TGTGCCAGCAGCTCTAGGACAGTTTCTAACTATGGCTACACCTTC.

The chain employs TRBV6-4 and TRBJ2-3; D not certain. The ends were cut back, 4 bases at V and 4 bases at J, with 12 bases in the middle. The CDR3 sequence is 14 residues long. Germline V gene data show CDR1 as MRHNA and CDR2 as SNTAGT. This CDR3 is CASSAQPLSDTQYF. In DNA form, the CDR3 reads TGTGCCAGCAGTGCCCAACCCTTATCAGATACGCAGTATTTT.

This clone has just one count. This chain uses TRBV2 with TRBJ2-5; D ambiguous. The germline V and J ends were trimmed by 1 base and 2 bases, with 8 bases remaining between them. The CDR3 loop spans 14 amino acids. Germline values: CDR1 SNHLY, CDR2 FYNNEI. The CDR3 sequence is CASSEVTTQETQYF. For the CDR3, the DNA is TGTGCCAGCAGTGAAGTAACAACTCAAGAGACCCAGTACTTC. Variable domain in full (rest from reference TRBV2 and TRBJ2-5): EPEVTQTPSHQVTQMGQEVILRCVPISNHLYFYWYRQILGQKVEFLVSFYNNEISEKSEIFDDQFSVERPDGSNFTLKIRSTKLEDSAMYFCASSEVTTQETQYFGPGTRLLVL.

This clone showed up just a few times. The chain uses TRBV6-4 and TRBJ1-1; 9 nucleotides agree with TRBD1. Germline V gene sequence: CDR1 MRHNA, CDR2 SNTAGT. This CDR3 is built from 16 residues. The V gene end was trimmed by 2 bases and the J gene end by 6 bases; junction bases not matched to a gene: 10. The CDR3 DNA reads as TGTGCCAGCAGTGACCGTCCCGGGACAGGGAGGGCTGAAGCTTTCTTT. This encodes CASSDRPGTGRAEAFF.

V usage is TRBV5-6 and J usage is TRBJ1-2; D is unclear. The CDR3 loop spans 15 amino acids. Deletions cut 4 bases from V and 0 bases from J, with 13 bases between. CDR1 and CDR2 (germline): SGHDT, YYEEEE. In nucleotides, the CDR3 is TGTGCCAGCAGCCCACAGTTGTATTCTAACTATGGCTACACCTTC. As protein: CASSPQLYSNYGYTF.